The 5 T cell receptor beta chains reported below all come from one sample, sequenced in a study of T cells in tumors after PD-1 blockade. The method was immunoSEQ multiplex PCR; TCRdb's version includes in-frame clones alone and lacks a portion of them. Of about 47,000 clones listed, roughly three quarters are singletons. This material consisted of PBMCs, taken before anti-PD-1 treatment. These receptors originate from a human donor with basal cell carcinoma.

This chain uses TRBV4-2 with TRBJ1-1; D is perhaps TRBD1 (5 bases). Between the trimmed V and J ends, which lost 4 bases and 5 bases, there was a span of 17 bases. There are 15 residues in the CDR3. Germline V lookup: CDR1 LGHNA, CDR2 YNFKEQ. CDR3 DNA sequence: TGTGCCAGCAGCCCCGAGGACATGCTTGGAACTGAAGCTTTCTTT. It codes for CASSPEDMLGTEAFF.

This clone is labeled medium-sized. This sequence joins TRBV5-1 and TRBJ1-2; 10 bases are shared with TRBD1. Per germline, CDR1 SGHRS and CDR2 YFSETQ. Trimming cost V 4 bases and J 4 bases; bases outside gene matches: 13. The CDR3 totals 17 residues. This CDR3 is CASSPPGWDRGFYGYTF. Here the CDR3 DNA reads TGCGCCAGCAGCCCACCTGGGTGGGACAGGGGTTTCTATGGCTACACCTTC.

The chain is built from TRBV21-1 and TRBJ1-1. TRBV21-1 is flagged as a pseudogene. This CDR3 has 16 amino acids. The CDR3: CASSKRGRQLNTEAFF. The DNA for the CDR3 is TGTGCCAGCAGCAAAAGGGGACGGCAATTAAACACTGAAGCTTTCTTT.

V and J are TRBV9 and TRBJ2-3, with D possibly matching TRBD2 (6 bases). This CDR3 is 16 amino acids long. From germline, CDR1 is SGDLS and CDR2 YYNGEE. V lost 4 bases, J lost 5 bases, and 20 bases lay in between. CDR3 bases: TGTGCCAGCAGCCCCCGGGGTGGAGGGTTGGTAGATACGCAGTATTTT. Encoded protein: CASSPRGGGLVDTQYF.

This chain links TRBV7-3 with TRBJ2-3; perhaps TRBD2 as D (6 bases). V lost 0 bases and J 2 bases, leaving 9 bases between the germline ends. Per germline, CDR1 SGHTA and CDR2 FQGTGA. The CDR3 loop spans 15 amino acids. The CDR3 nucleotides are TGTGCCAGCAGCTTAACGGGAGGATTCACAGATACGCAGTATTTT. As protein: CASSLTGGFTDTQYF.